Listed below are T cell receptor beta chains from one sample, sequenced in a study of T cells in Graves' hyperthyroidism and ophthalmopathy. TCRdb re-analysed the multiplex PCR reads in MiXCR, keeping a single row per CDR3 protein. The sample carries roughly 740,000 distinct CDR3 sequences, roughly 17% recorded once. Sequencing was performed on blood. These receptor sequences come from a man younger than 35 with Graves' hyperthyroidism. The CDR3 runs from the conserved cysteine through the conserved F or W. The order of the fields is clone size, V gene, J gene, D gene, CDR3 DNA, CDR3 protein. A D gene is named only where the DNA matches it firmly. Some rows have no size entry. The others give once, few or many, or a class for an expanded clone.

clone size: many; V gene: TRBV12-3/TRBV12-4; J gene: TRBJ2-5; D gene: TRBD1; CDR3 DNA: TGTGCCAGCAGGGGGACAGCCCAAGAGACCCAGTACTTC; CDR3 protein: CASRGTAQETQYF
clone size: few; V gene: TRBV28; J gene: TRBJ2-2; D gene: TRBD1; CDR3 DNA: TGTGCCAGCAGTTTGTGGACAGGGGGTTCCGGGGAGCTGTTTTTT; CDR3 protein: CASSLWTGGSGELFF
clone size: many; V gene: TRBV30; J gene: TRBJ2-1; D gene: -; CDR3 DNA: TGTGCCTGGAGTGGGTTTGGTGAGCAGTTCTTC; CDR3 protein: CAWSGFGEQFF
clone size: -; V gene: TRBV7-2; J gene: TRBJ2-7; D gene: -; CDR3 DNA: TGTGCCAGCAGACCCGTGAACGGGCCAACCTACGAGCAGTACTTC; CDR3 protein: CASRPVNGPTYEQYF
clone size: -; V gene: TRBV9; J gene: TRBJ2-2; D gene: -; CDR3 DNA: TGTGCCAGTTCGCCCGATGACGCGAACACCGGGGAGCTGTTTTTT; CDR3 protein: CASSPDDANTGELFF
clone size: many; V gene: TRBV2; J gene: TRBJ2-7; D gene: TRBD1; CDR3 DNA: TGTGCCAGCACTTGGGACAGGGGGCTCACCTACGAGCAGTACTTC; CDR3 protein: CASTWDRGLTYEQYF
clone size: many; V gene: TRBV3-1; J gene: TRBJ1-5; D gene: TRBD1; CDR3 DNA: TGTGCCAGCAGCCCCCGACAGGGCGTTAACAATCAGCCCCAGCATTTT; CDR3 protein: CASSPRQGVNNQPQHF
clone size: -; V gene: TRBV4-1; J gene: TRBJ2-7; D gene: TRBD1; CDR3 DNA: TGCGCCAGCAGCCAAGATGGGACAGGGTTTGACGAGCAGTACTTC; CDR3 protein: CASSQDGTGFDEQYF
clone size: few; V gene: TRBV7-2; J gene: TRBJ1-2; D gene: -; CDR3 DNA: TGTGCCAGCAGCTTATCCTGGGGGGCAGGGTATGGCTACACCTTC; CDR3 protein: CASSLSWGAGYGYTF
clone size: few; V gene: TRBV6-1; J gene: TRBJ2-7; D gene: -; CDR3 DNA: TGTGCCAGCAGCATCACCCAGGGGGGGGTTTACGAGCAGTACTTC; CDR3 protein: CASSITQGGVYEQYF
clone size: many; V gene: TRBV28; J gene: TRBJ2-3; D gene: TRBD2; CDR3 DNA: TGTGCCAGCAGTCGAAATAGCGGGAGAGGAACAGATACGCAGTATTTT; CDR3 protein: CASSRNSGRGTDTQYF
clone size: few; V gene: TRBV13; J gene: TRBJ2-1; D gene: TRBD1; CDR3 DNA: TGTGCCAGCAGCTCCGGGACAGGGGCGGGTGAGCAGTTCTTC; CDR3 protein: CASSSGTGAGEQFF
clone size: -; V gene: TRBV5-1; J gene: TRBJ2-7; D gene: -; CDR3 DNA: TGCGCCAGCAGCTTGGTCGCGAGACAGTACGAGCAGTACTTC; CDR3 protein: CASSLVARQYEQYF
clone size: -; V gene: TRBV11-2; J gene: TRBJ2-5; D gene: TRBD2; CDR3 DNA: TGTGCCAGCAGCTTAGTCTTTAGCGGGAGGCAGACCCAGTACTTC; CDR3 protein: CASSLVFSGRQTQYF
clone size: many; V gene: TRBV3-1; J gene: TRBJ2-7; D gene: TRBD2; CDR3 DNA: TGTGCCAGCAGCCGGCGGGAGGACTCCTACGAGCAGTACTTC; CDR3 protein: CASSRREDSYEQYF
clone size: many; V gene: TRBV3-1; J gene: TRBJ2-3; D gene: TRBD2; CDR3 DNA: TGTGCCAGCAGCCAAGAGCGGACTAGCGTTGGAGATACGCAGTATTTT; CDR3 protein: CASSQERTSVGDTQYF
clone size: few; V gene: TRBV10-3; J gene: TRBJ2-5; D gene: TRBD2; CDR3 DNA: TGTGCCATCAGTCTAGCGGGATTAGGGGAGACCCAGTACTTC; CDR3 protein: CAISLAGLGETQYF
clone size: -; V gene: TRBV5-6; J gene: TRBJ1-1; D gene: -; CDR3 DNA: TGTGCCAGCAGCTTTAGTGTCCGACAGTCCTTGAACACTGAAGCTTTCTTT; CDR3 protein: CASSFSVRQSLNTEAFF
clone size: -; V gene: TRBV12-5; J gene: TRBJ1-5; D gene: -; CDR3 DNA: TGTGCTAGTGGACAGGGCGAAAATCAGCCCCAGCATTTT; CDR3 protein: CASGQGENQPQHF
clone size: few; V gene: TRBV6-2/TRBV6-3; J gene: TRBJ1-1; D gene: -; CDR3 DNA: TGTGTCAGCAGTTATGGGAACAGGAACACTGAAGCTTTCTTT; CDR3 protein: CVSSYGNRNTEAFF
clone size: few; V gene: TRBV29-1; J gene: TRBJ2-3; D gene: -; CDR3 DNA: TGCAGTGCCATCACGGGGGCCGTAGATACGCAGTATTTT; CDR3 protein: CSAITGAVDTQYF
clone size: many; V gene: TRBV28; J gene: TRBJ2-1; D gene: TRBD1; CDR3 DNA: TGTGCCAGCAGTCCCCGACAGGGGTACGAGCAGTTCTTC; CDR3 protein: CASSPRQGYEQFF
clone size: few; V gene: TRBV27; J gene: TRBJ2-2; D gene: TRBD2; CDR3 DNA: TGTGCCAGCAGTCCTATGGGACTAGGGGAGGACACCGGGGAGCTATTTTTT; CDR3 protein: CASSPMGLGEDTGELFF
clone size: -; V gene: TRBV7-9; J gene: TRBJ1-1; D gene: TRBD1; CDR3 DNA: TGTGCCAGCAGCTCCAGGGGGTGGGACACTGAAGCTTTCTTT; CDR3 protein: CASSSRGWDTEAFF
clone size: many; V gene: TRBV7-8; J gene: TRBJ2-1; D gene: -; CDR3 DNA: TGTGCCAGCAGCTTTCCTCCAGGGTTCTCAGCCCACAATGAGCAGTTCTTC; CDR3 protein: CASSFPPGFSAHNEQFF
clone size: few; V gene: TRBV27; J gene: TRBJ1-1; D gene: -; CDR3 DNA: TGTGCCAGCAGAAGCGAATGGGTGAACACTGAAGCTTTCTTT; CDR3 protein: CASRSEWVNTEAFF
clone size: few; V gene: TRBV7-2; J gene: TRBJ1-1; D gene: -; CDR3 DNA: TGTGCCAGCAGCTTAGAGGGAGGGATTACCACTGAAGCTTTCTTT; CDR3 protein: CASSLEGGITTEAFF
clone size: -; V gene: TRBV12-3/TRBV12-4; J gene: TRBJ1-1; D gene: -; CDR3 DNA: TGTGCCAGCAGTTTTATGGATCCGCTAATAAACACTGAAGCTTTCTTT; CDR3 protein: CASSFMDPLINTEAFF
clone size: -; V gene: TRBV20-1; J gene: TRBJ2-7; D gene: TRBD1; CDR3 DNA: TGCAGTGCTAGGTCGGGACAGGGGGCCCCCTACGAGCAGTACTTC; CDR3 protein: CSARSGQGAPYEQYF
clone size: few; V gene: TRBV7-9; J gene: TRBJ1-2; D gene: -; CDR3 DNA: TGTGCCAGCAGCTCGGGGGGGACGGCTAACTATGGCTACACCTTC; CDR3 protein: CASSSGGTANYGYTF
clone size: -; V gene: TRBV20-1; J gene: TRBJ1-1; D gene: -; CDR3 DNA: TGCAGTGCTAGCCGGGACACCTGGGGCACTGAAGCTTTCTTT; CDR3 protein: CSASRDTWGTEAFF
clone size: -; V gene: TRBV6-1; J gene: TRBJ2-5; D gene: TRBD1; CDR3 DNA: TGTGCCAGCTGTGCCGGGACAGCACAAGAGACCCAGTACTTC; CDR3 protein: CASCAGTAQETQYF
clone size: few; V gene: TRBV30; J gene: TRBJ2-2; D gene: -; CDR3 DNA: TGTGCCTGGAGTAGCGACACCGGGGAGCTGTTTTTT; CDR3 protein: CAWSSDTGELFF
clone size: -; V gene: TRBV18; J gene: TRBJ2-1; D gene: TRBD2; CDR3 DNA: TGTGCCAGCTCACCGACCGGGACTAGCGGCTGGAATGAGCAGTTCTTC; CDR3 protein: CASSPTGTSGWNEQFF
clone size: -; V gene: TRBV28; J gene: TRBJ2-3; D gene: -; CDR3 DNA: TGTGCCAGCAGCCGGACTCCTCGGGGAGATACGCAGTATTTT; CDR3 protein: CASSRTPRGDTQYF
clone size: few; V gene: TRBV30; J gene: TRBJ2-1; D gene: -; CDR3 DNA: TGTGCTTTGCAGTCTTTCTACAATGAGCAGTTCTTC; CDR3 protein: CALQSFYNEQFF
clone size: -; V gene: TRBV29-1; J gene: TRBJ2-7; D gene: -; CDR3 DNA: TGCAGCGTTGTGGGATACTCCTACGAGCAGTACTTC; CDR3 protein: CSVVGYSYEQYF
clone size: many; V gene: TRBV2; J gene: TRBJ1-2; D gene: -; CDR3 DNA: TGTGCCAGCAGTGAAAGGGACGTAGGCTACACCTTC; CDR3 protein: CASSERDVGYTF
clone size: many; V gene: TRBV30; J gene: TRBJ2-1; D gene: TRBD2; CDR3 DNA: TGTGCCTGGTCCCTCGGGACTAGCCTATACAATGAGCAGTTCTTC; CDR3 protein: CAWSLGTSLYNEQFF
clone size: -; V gene: TRBV7-2; J gene: TRBJ2-6; D gene: TRBD2; CDR3 DNA: TGTGCCAGCAGCTTCCAAACGGGCGGGAGAGGGGCCAACGTCCTGACTTTC; CDR3 protein: CASSFQTGGRGANVLTF
clone size: -; V gene: TRBV2; J gene: TRBJ2-2; D gene: TRBD2; CDR3 DNA: TGTGCCAGCGCCCCGGGACTAGCGGGGGGGAACACCGGGGAGCTGTTTTTT; CDR3 protein: CASAPGLAGGNTGELFF
clone size: -; V gene: TRBV20-1; J gene: TRBJ2-1; D gene: TRBD2; CDR3 DNA: TGCAGTGCTAGAGATAGGCCAGCGGGAACCCGGGATGAGCAGTTCTTC; CDR3 protein: CSARDRPAGTRDEQFF
clone size: many; V gene: TRBV28; J gene: TRBJ2-7; D gene: TRBD1; CDR3 DNA: TGTGCCAGCAGTTTACCGACAGGGTGGGAGCAGTACTTC; CDR3 protein: CASSLPTGWEQYF
clone size: few; V gene: TRBV5-5; J gene: TRBJ1-1; D gene: -; CDR3 DNA: TGTGCCAGCAGCTTGGAGGGAGCCCCAGGGGCGCTCACTGAAGCTTTCTTT; CDR3 protein: CASSLEGAPGALTEAFF
clone size: -; V gene: TRBV11-2; J gene: TRBJ2-7; D gene: -; CDR3 DNA: TGTGCCAGCAGCTTACGGCTCGAGCAGTACTTC; CDR3 protein: CASSLRLEQYF
clone size: -; V gene: TRBV12-3/TRBV12-4; J gene: TRBJ1-4; D gene: -; CDR3 DNA: TGTGCCAGCAGCGTAGCGGACGGGGCAACTAATGAAAAACTGTTTTTT; CDR3 protein: CASSVADGATNEKLFF
clone size: -; V gene: TRBV28; J gene: TRBJ1-4; D gene: -; CDR3 DNA: TGTGCCAGCAGTCCCCCGGGGAGTTCTAATGAAAAACTGTTTTTT; CDR3 protein: CASSPPGSSNEKLFF
clone size: many; V gene: TRBV2; J gene: TRBJ1-1; D gene: -; CDR3 DNA: TGTGCCAGCAGTGCTTTAACAGACAACACTGAAGCTTTCTTT; CDR3 protein: CASSALTDNTEAFF
clone size: many; V gene: TRBV7-2; J gene: TRBJ1-1; D gene: -; CDR3 DNA: TGTGCCAGCAGCTTAGGAGGGGTCCCCAGCGGCACTGAAGCTTTCTTT; CDR3 protein: CASSLGGVPSGTEAFF
clone size: many; V gene: TRBV27; J gene: TRBJ2-7; D gene: -; CDR3 DNA: TGTGCCAGCAGTTTATCGAGGGGTGTGGAGCGGAGGCAGTACTTC; CDR3 protein: CASSLSRGVERRQYF
clone size: few; V gene: TRBV28; J gene: TRBJ2-5; D gene: -; CDR3 DNA: TGTGCCAGCAGCTCTTCCCGGGACCCCTTCAAAGAGACCCAGTACTTC; CDR3 protein: CASSSSRDPFKETQYF
clone size: -; V gene: TRBV10-3; J gene: TRBJ1-4; D gene: TRBD1; CDR3 DNA: TGTGCCATCAGTGACCCGACAGGGGACCTCGCTGAAAAACTGTTTTTT; CDR3 protein: CAISDPTGDLAEKLFF